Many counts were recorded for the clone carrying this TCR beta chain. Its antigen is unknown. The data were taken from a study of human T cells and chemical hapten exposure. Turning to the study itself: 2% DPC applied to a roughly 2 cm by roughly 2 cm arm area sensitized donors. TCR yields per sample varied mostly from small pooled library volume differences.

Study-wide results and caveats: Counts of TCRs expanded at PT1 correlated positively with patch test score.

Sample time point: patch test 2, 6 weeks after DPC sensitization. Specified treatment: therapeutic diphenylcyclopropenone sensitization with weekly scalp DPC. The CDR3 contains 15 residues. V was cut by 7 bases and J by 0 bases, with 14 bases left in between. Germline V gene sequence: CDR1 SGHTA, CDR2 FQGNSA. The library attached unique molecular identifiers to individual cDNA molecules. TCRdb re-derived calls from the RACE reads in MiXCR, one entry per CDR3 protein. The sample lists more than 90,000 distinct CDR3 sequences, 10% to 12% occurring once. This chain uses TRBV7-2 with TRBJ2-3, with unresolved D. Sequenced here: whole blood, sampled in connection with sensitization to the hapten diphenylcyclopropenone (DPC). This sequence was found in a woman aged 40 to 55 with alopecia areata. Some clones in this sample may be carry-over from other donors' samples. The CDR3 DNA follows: TGTGCCAGCACTCGGAGTAGTACGAGCACAGATACGCAGTATTTT. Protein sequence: CASTRSSTSTDTQYF.